A selection of T cell receptor beta chains follows, all from one sample in a study of T cell responses to AZD1222 COVID-19 vaccine. The protocol was immunoSEQ multiplex PCR, while the TCRdb copy is restricted to in-frame clones and leaves out a portion. The sample holds about 140,000 clones, about 91% seen once. The specimen comprised peripheral blood, sampled 28 days after the second AZD1222 dose. All receptors derive from an adult who received the AZD1222 COVID-19 vaccine. Both conserved end residues are part of each CDR3. The D gene is left open where the match is weak. The size field is filled for only some rows; it gives once, few, many or a size class.

j_call,clone_size,v_call,d_call,cdr3_nt,cdr3_aa
TRBJ2-1,NA,TRBV29-1,TRBD2,TGCAGCGTTGAAACTAGCGGGGGGCAGTTCTTC,CSVETSGGQFF
TRBJ1-1,once,TRBV20-1,NA,TGCAGTGCTAGTGACCAGCAGAACACTGAAGCTTTCTTT,CSASDQQNTEAFF
TRBJ2-7,NA,TRBV19,TRBD1,TGTGCCAGTAGGCAATCCGGACAGGGCTCCTACGAGCAGTACTTC,CASRQSGQGSYEQYF
TRBJ2-3,NA,TRBV7-2,TRBD2,TGTGCCAGCAGCTACGTAGGGCGCAGCGGGAGCGTATTAGATACGCAGTATTTT,CASSYVGRSGSVLDTQYF
TRBJ1-5,NA,TRBV4-1,NA,TGCGCCAGCAGCCTGGACGGGAATCAGCCCCAGCATTTT,CASSLDGNQPQHF
TRBJ1-2,NA,TRBV5-4,NA,TGTGCCAGCAGCTCTTATACCCCAGATGGCTACACCTTC,CASSSYTPDGYTF
TRBJ2-1,NA,TRBV7-2,TRBD2,TGTGCCAGCAGCCTACCCCTAGCGGGAGGAAACAATGAGCAGTTCTTC,CASSLPLAGGNNEQFF
TRBJ1-1,NA,TRBV24-1,NA,TGTGCCACCAGTGGTACCTCAGGGTTAGGTGCTGAAGCTTTCTTT,CATSGTSGLGAEAFF
TRBJ1-1,NA,TRBV19,NA,TGTGCCAGTAGTATAAGCCTGCCCACTGAAGCTTTCTTT,CASSISLPTEAFF
TRBJ1-2,NA,TRBV30,NA,TGTGCCTGGACGTCAGGGATTAACTATGGCTACACCTTC,CAWTSGINYGYTF
TRBJ1-2,NA,TRBV6-5,NA,TGTGCCAGCAATTTTCCGGGACAACAAAGCGGCGGCTACACCTTC,CASNFPGQQSGGYTF
TRBJ2-1,NA,TRBV5-1,NA,TGCGCCAGCAGCTTGGCGGCTCTTTACAATGAGCAGTTCTTC,CASSLAALYNEQFF
TRBJ2-2,NA,TRBV2,NA,TGTGCCAGCAGTGGAACAGCGCACCACGGGGAGCTGTTTTTT,CASSGTAHHGELFF
TRBJ2-1,NA,TRBV29-1,NA,TGCAGCGTGGTGCGGTGGAATGAGCAGTTCTTC,CSVVRWNEQFF
TRBJ2-7,NA,TRBV10-3,TRBD1,TGTGCCATCAGTGGGACAGGGGGTTACGAGCAGTACTTC,CAISGTGGYEQYF
TRBJ1-6,NA,TRBV6-4,NA,TGTGCCAGCAGTCGAGACGGACAACCTAATTCACCCCTCCACTTT,CASSRDGQPNSPLHF
TRBJ2-1,NA,TRBV6-5,TRBD1,TGTGCCAGCAGACCCATCGGACAGGGAATGTTCTTC,CASRPIGQGMFF
TRBJ2-2,NA,TRBV7-6,TRBD1,TGTGCCAGCAGCTTACAGGGGGCTCGTACCGGGGAGCTGTTTTTT,CASSLQGARTGELFF
TRBJ2-2,NA,TRBV19,NA,TGTGCCAGTAGGTCGGGGGCGACGAACACCGGGGAGCTGTTTTTT,CASRSGATNTGELFF
TRBJ1-2,NA,TRBV19,NA,TGTGCCAGTAGGGACCGGGCAGGAGACTATGGCTACACCTTC,CASRDRAGDYGYTF